This T cell receptor (beta chain) emerged from a study of blood T cells in healthy people across ages. Study-level points and caveats: Older age coincided with a roughly linear decline in TCR beta diversity per million T cells. Estimates based on one million T cells were treated as lower bounds.

Remarks on this clonotype: Its antigen is unknown.

A second PCR of roughly 7 to 11 cycles used a sample-barcoded 5' primer and a J-beta primer mix. Through a template-switch adaptor with 12 random nucleotides, each cDNA molecule received a tag. TCRdb used MiXCR to reprocess the 5' RACE reads, holding one entry per CDR3 protein. The profile shows approximately 1.5 million distinct CDR3 sequences, approximately 42% of them singletons. Each donor supplied roughly 9.2 milliliters of peripheral blood. The origin of this receptor is a young woman in good health. Sequenced material: blood.

The CDR3 region is CATSRRGPKDTQYF. The CDR3 region has the DNA TGTGCCACCAGCAGACGAGGTCCCAAGGATACGCAGTATTTT. The rearrangement joins TRBV15 to TRBJ2-3; no clear D. Germline values: CDR1 LNHNV, CDR2 YYDKDF (reference sequence). Between the trimmed V and J ends, which lost 2 bases and 6 bases, there was a span of 12 bases. The CDR3 has 14 residues.